Detailed here is one T cell receptor (beta chain). The antigen remains unidentified. Synthesis of TCR beta cDNA relied on 5'RACE template switching carrying UMIs. TCRdb re-called the 5' RACE reads and catalogs CDR3 proteins one per entry, DNA excluded. This sample carries around 550,000 distinct CDR3 sequences, with under 4.5% going to the ten biggest clones. This sample is part of a study of T cells expressing NK-cell markers. Study-wide background: In sorted CD3+CD56+NKG2C+, CD3+CD56+NKG2C- and CD3+CD56-NKG2C+ T cells, TCR beta repertoires were obtained. Sequencing covered eight donors, seven HCMV-seropositive and one seronegative.

Germline V gene sequence: CDR1 LGHNA, CDR2 YNFKEQ. This CDR3 has 21 amino acids. Study-wide results and limits: The CD3+CD56-NKG2C+ fraction of several donors was likewise dominated by these clonotypes.

This clonotype originated in a man younger than 35 in good health. This sequence joins TRBV4-2 and TRBJ1-3; TCRdb gives TRBD1 as the D gene, but with no DNA this cannot be confirmed. Sequenced input: blood T cells: a sorted CD56 or NKG2C T cell subset, CD4+ or CD8+ T cells, or bulk PBMC T cells (not recorded which). The CDR3 sequence: CASSQEVPSPGRLSSGNTIYF.